What follows is one TCR beta chain and its context. The data belong to a study of shared clonotypes between healthy human individuals. Here immunoSEQ multiplex PCR was the method, and the copy in TCRdb shows in-frame clones only, minus some. The sample includes roughly 2,000,000 clones, around 93% of them seen just once. Naive CD8 cells lacked CD45RO and underwent positive selection for CCR7, leaving out terminally differentiated effector memory CD45RA+ cells. J was trimmed by 0 bases and V by 4 bases; bases with no gene match: 6. The CDR3 loop spans 16 amino acids. Germline V gene sequence: CDR1 SQVTM, CDR2 ANQGSEA.

The TCR comes from a young man in good health. Some clones in this sample may be carry-over from other donors' samples. The J gene is TRBJ2-1, the V gene TRBV29-1, with 10 nucleotides matching TRBD2. Sample: naive CD8+ T cells from PBMCs. The CDR3 DNA is TGCAGCGTTGTATCGGCTAGCGGGAGCTCCTACAATGAGCAGTTCTTC. Its translation: CSVVSASGSSYNEQFF.